This entry is about one T cell receptor (beta chain). No antigen is known for it. This specimen belongs to a study of OX40 agonist ivuxolimab in advanced cancers. About the study: Partial responses were achieved by three patients: one hepatocellular carcinoma, two cutaneous melanoma.

The V and J ends lost 4 bases and 0 bases respectively, with 16 bases between them. The germline V gene has CDR1 ENHRY and CDR2 SYGVKD. The CDR3 spans 17 residues. Generated by immunoSEQ multiplex PCR, the TCRdb table keeps only in-frame clones and is missing some. The repertoire holds 66,000 or so clones, with around 85% as singletons. Study results and caveats: Low normalized T-cell clonal expansion was additionally recorded for some nonresponders. CD4+ and CD8+ T cells in blood underwent clonal expansion by week 6 at 0.1 to 3.0 mg/kg.

The specimen comprised CD4+ or CD8+ T cells sorted from blood, sampled in a trial of the OX40 agonist ivuxolimab. The clonotype originates from an adult with an advanced solid tumor such as melanoma, head and neck, liver or kidney cancer. The rearrangement joins TRBV10-3 to TRBJ1-3, with no clear D. CDR3 amino acids: CAISGALKAYSGNTIYF. The CDR3 DNA reads TGTGCCATCAGTGGGGCCCTCAAGGCCTACTCTGGAAACACCATATATTTT.